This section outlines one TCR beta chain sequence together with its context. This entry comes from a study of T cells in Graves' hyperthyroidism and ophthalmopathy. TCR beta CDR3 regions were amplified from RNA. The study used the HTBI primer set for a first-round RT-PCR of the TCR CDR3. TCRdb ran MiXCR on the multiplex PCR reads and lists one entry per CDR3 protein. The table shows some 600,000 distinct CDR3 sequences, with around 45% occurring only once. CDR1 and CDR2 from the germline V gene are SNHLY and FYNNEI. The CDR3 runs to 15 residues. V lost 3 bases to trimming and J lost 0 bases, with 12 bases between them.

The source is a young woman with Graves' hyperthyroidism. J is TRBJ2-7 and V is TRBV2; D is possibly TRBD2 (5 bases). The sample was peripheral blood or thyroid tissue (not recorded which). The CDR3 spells CASSDRRASSYEQYF. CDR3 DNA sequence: TGTGCCAGCAGTGACCGGCGGGCGAGCTCCTACGAGCAGTACTTC.